The clone carrying this T cell receptor beta chain has only a few counts. The antigen remains unidentified. This sample is drawn from a study of beta chain features in type 1 diabetes. Study-level results: In these data, an HLA type influence on TCRB rearrangement remained unresolved.

The sequenced template was cDNA made from the entire isolated RNA. The method was immunoSEQ multiplex PCR; TCRdb's version includes in-frame clones alone and lacks a portion of them. Seen here are around 250,000 clones, over 12% observed once, and the top ten hold approximately 0.024%. The CDR3 sequence is 14 residues long. Germline CDR1 and CDR2: LGHNT and FRNRAP. V shed 6 bases and J 4 bases; nucleotides not matched to a gene: 5. This receptor was taken from a woman in her thirties or forties in good health. The chain uses TRBV12-5 and TRBJ1-2, with TRBD1 identical over 10 bases. The sequencing sample was made of naive CD4+ T cells from blood. CDR3 bases: TGTGCTAGTGGACCGGGACAGGGGACCTATGGCTACACCTTC. This gives the protein CASGPGQGTYGYTF. The full variable domain, rest sourced from reference TRBV12-5 and TRBJ1-2, is DARVTQTPRHKVTEMGQEVTMRCQPILGHNTVFWYRQTMMQGLELLAYFRNRAPLDDSGMPKDRFSAEMPDATLATLKIQPSEPRDSAVYFCASGPGQGTYGYTFGSGTRLTVV.